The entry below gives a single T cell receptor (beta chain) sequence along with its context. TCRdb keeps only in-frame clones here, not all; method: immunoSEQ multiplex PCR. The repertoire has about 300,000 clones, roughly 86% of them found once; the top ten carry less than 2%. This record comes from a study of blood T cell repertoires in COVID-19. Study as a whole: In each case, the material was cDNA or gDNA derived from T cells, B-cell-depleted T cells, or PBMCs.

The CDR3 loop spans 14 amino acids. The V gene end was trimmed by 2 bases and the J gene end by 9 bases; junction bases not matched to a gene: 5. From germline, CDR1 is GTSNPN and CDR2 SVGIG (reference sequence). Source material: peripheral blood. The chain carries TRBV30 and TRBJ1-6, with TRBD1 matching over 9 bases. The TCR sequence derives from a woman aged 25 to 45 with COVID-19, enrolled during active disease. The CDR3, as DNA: TGTGCCTGGAGTCCGGGACAGGGTATTTCACCCCTCCACTTT. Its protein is CAWSPGQGISPLHF. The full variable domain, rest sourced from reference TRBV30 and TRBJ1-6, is SQTIHQWPATLVQPVGSPLSLECTVEGTSNPNLYWYRQAAGRGLQLLFYSVGIGQISSEVPQNLSASRPQDRQFILSSKKLLLSDSGFYLCAWSPGQGISPLHFGNGTRLTVT.